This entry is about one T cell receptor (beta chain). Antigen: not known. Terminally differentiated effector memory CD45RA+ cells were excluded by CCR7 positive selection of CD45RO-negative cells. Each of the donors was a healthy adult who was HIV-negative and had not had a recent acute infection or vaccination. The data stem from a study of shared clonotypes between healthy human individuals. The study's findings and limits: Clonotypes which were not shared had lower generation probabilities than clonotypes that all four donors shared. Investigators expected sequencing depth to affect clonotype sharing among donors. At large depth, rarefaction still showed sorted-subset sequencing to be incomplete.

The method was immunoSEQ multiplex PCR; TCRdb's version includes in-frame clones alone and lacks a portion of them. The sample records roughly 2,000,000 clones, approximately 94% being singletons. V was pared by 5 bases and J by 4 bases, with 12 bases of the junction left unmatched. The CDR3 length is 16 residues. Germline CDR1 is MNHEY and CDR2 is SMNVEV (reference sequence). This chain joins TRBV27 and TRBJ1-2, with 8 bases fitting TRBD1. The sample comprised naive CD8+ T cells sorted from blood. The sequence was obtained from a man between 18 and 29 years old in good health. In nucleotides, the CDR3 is TGTGCCAGCAGTGAGACAGGGGCCGGCGGCGGCTATGGCTACACCTTC. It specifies CASSETGAGGGYGYTF.